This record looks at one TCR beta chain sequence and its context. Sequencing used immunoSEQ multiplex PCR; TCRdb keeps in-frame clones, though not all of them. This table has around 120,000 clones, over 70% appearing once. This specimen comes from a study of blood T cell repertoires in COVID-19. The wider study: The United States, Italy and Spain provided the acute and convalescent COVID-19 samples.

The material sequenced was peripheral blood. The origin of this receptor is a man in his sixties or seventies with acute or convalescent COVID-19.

CDR3 amino acids: CASSYEGINSGNTIYF. The CDR3 region has the DNA TGCGCCAGCAGCTATGAGGGTATAAACTCTGGAAACACCATATATTTT. The V and J genes are TRBV5-1 and TRBJ1-3; D not certain. CDR3 length: 16 amino acids. Germline-derived CDR1 and CDR2 are SGHRS and YFSETQ. V was clipped by 3 bases and J by 0 bases, with 13 bases between them.